The clone carrying this T cell receptor (beta chain) has a handful of counts. This sample is part of a study of neurological immune-mediated disorders. V lost 6 bases and J lost 4, with 19 bases in between. Germline CDR1 reads MNHEY; CDR2 reads SVGAGI. There are 16 residues in the CDR3. One entry per CDR3 protein, called by TCRdb with MiXCR from the 5' RACE reads. The table records under 40,000 distinct CDR3 sequences, 13% to 15% of them present only once. The TCR comes from a woman in her fifties or sixties with HTLV-1-associated myelopathy (HAM/TSP). The chain recombines TRBV6-5 with TRBJ2-1, with TRBD2 as a possible D gene (7 bases). The sequencing input was PBMCs. In DNA form, the CDR3 reads TGTGCCAGCAGCCCCGGAGGGGGGGGCCGGTACAATGAGCAGTTCTTC. This encodes CASSPGGGGRYNEQFF.